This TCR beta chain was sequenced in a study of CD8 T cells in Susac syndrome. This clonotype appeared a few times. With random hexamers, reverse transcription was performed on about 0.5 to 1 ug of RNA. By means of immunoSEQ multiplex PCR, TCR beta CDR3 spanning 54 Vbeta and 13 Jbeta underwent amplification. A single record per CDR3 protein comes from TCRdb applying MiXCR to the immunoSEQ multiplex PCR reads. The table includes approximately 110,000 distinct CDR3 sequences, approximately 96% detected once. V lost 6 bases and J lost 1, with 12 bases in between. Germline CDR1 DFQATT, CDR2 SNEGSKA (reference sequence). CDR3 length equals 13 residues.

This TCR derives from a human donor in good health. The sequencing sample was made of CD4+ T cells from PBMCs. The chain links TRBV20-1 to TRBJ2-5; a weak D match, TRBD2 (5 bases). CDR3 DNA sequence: TGCAGTGCGTCGCGGGTTTCCCAAGAGACCCAGTACTTC. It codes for CSASRVSQETQYF.